This T cell receptor beta chain was recorded in a study of beta chain features in type 1 diabetes. Study-wide findings and caveats: PCR may have favored shorter templates equally in patients and controls.

Central memory, naive, regulatory and stem cell-like memory CD4+ cells were sorted by CD45RO/CCR7/CD25/CD127/CD95/CD27. About this clone: The antigen remains undetermined.

Expressed TCRB transcripts were sequenced because the entire RNA isolate underwent reverse transcription. The protocol was immunoSEQ multiplex PCR, while the TCRdb copy is restricted to in-frame clones and leaves out a portion. Here the sample spans 850,000 to 900,000 clones, roughly 15% being singletons. There are 17 residues in the CDR3. Deletions cut 6 bases from V and 3 bases from J, with 24 bases between. In germline, CDR1 is MNHEY, CDR2 SMNVEV (reference sequence). Material for sequencing was naive CD4+ T cells from blood. The origin of this receptor is a woman aged 18-29 years in good health. The rearrangement joins TRBV27 to TRBJ2-7; the D is unclear. The CDR3 loop is CASSLADRTALLYEQYF. The CDR3 DNA sequence: TGTGCCAGCAGCCTTGCCGACCGGACCGCACTACTCTACGAGCAGTACTTC.